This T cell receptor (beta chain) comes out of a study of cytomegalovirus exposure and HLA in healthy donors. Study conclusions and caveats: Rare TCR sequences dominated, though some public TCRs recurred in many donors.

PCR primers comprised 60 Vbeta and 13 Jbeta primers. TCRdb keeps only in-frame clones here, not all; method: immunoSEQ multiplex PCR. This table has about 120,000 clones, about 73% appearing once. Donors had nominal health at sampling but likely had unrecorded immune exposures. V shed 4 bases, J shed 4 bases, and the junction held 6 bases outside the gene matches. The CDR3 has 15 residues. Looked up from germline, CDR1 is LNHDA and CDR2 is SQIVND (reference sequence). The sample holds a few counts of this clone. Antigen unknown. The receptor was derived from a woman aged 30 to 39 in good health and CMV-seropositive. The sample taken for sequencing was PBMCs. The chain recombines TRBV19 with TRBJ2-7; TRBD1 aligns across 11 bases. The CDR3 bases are TGTGCCAGTAGTACCGGACAGGGGGCGGGTTACGAGCAGTACTTC. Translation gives CASSTGQGAGYEQYF.